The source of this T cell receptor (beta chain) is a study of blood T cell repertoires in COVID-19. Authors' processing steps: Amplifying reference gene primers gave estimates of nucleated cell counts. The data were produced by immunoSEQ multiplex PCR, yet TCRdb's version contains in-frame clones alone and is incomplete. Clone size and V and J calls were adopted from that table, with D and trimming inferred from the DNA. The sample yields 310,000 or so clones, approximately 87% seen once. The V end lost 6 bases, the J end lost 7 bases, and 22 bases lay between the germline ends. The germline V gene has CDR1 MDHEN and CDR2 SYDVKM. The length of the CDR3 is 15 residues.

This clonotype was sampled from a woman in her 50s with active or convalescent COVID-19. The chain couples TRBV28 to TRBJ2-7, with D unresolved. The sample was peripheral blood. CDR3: CASSQVGLGVGEQYF. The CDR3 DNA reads TGTGCCAGCAGCCAAGTGGGCCTCGGCGTTGGAGAGCAGTACTTC.